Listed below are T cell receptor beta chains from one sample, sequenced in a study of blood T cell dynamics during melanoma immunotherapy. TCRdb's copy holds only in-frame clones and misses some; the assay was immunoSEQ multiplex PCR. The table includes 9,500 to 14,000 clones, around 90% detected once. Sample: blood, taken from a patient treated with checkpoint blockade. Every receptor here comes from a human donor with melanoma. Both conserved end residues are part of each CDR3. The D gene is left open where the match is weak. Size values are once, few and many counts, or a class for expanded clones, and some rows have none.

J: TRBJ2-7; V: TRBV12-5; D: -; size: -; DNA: TGTGCTAGTGGCCTGGGACGGGCCTACGAGCAGTACTTC; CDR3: CASGLGRAYEQYF
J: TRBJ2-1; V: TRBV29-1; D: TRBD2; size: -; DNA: TGCAGCGTCACCGGGGGGGCGGGACTCGGTGAGCAGTTCTTC; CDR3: CSVTGGAGLGEQFF
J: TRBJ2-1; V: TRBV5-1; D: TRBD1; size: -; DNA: TGCGCCAGCAGCTTGGGCCAGGGGGCCCCCAATGAGCAGTTCTTC; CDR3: CASSLGQGAPNEQFF
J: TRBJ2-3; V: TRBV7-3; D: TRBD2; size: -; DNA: TGTGCCAGCAGCCCCCAGGGGACTAGTCAGGGAAATACGCAGTATTTT; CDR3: CASSPQGTSQGNTQYF
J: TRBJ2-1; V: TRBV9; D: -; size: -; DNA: TGTGCCAGCAGCCCCTGGGTAGCTAGATTGGGTGAGCAGTTCTTC; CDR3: CASSPWVARLGEQFF
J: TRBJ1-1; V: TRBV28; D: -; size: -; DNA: TGTGCCAGCAAACAGACTTTGAACACTGAAGCTTTCTTT; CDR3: CASKQTLNTEAFF
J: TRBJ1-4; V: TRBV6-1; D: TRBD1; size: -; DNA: TGTGCCAGCACCCTGGGACAGGGAGGGGGTGAAAAACTGTTTTTT; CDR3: CASTLGQGGGEKLFF
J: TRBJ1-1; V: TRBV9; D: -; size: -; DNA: TGTGCCAGCAGCGTAGGTGGGGCCATGAACACTGAAGCTTTCTTT; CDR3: CASSVGGAMNTEAFF
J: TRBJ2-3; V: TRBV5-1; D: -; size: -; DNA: TGCGCCAGCAGCCCGAGGACTCCCGCCGATACGCAGTATTTT; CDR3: CASSPRTPADTQYF
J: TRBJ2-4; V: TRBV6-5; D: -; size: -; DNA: TGTGCCAGCAGTTACGGGGATATAAACATTCAGTACTTC; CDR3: CASSYGDINIQYF
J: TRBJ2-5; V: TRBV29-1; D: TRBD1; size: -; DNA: TGCAGCGCCCAAATCCAGGGGGCGGGGGAGACCCAGTACTTC; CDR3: CSAQIQGAGETQYF
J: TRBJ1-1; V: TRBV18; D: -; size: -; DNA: TGTGCCAGCTCACCCTTTGGGGGTGAGAACACTGAAGCTTTCTTT; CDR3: CASSPFGGENTEAFF
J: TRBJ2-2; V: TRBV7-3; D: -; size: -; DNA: TGTGCCAGCAGCTTAAACCCGAACACCGGGGAGCTGTTTTTT; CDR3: CASSLNPNTGELFF
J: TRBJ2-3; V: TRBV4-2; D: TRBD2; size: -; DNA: TGTGCCAGCAGCCAACGGCTAGCGGGAGGACCTAGCACAGATACGCAGTATTTT; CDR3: CASSQRLAGGPSTDTQYF
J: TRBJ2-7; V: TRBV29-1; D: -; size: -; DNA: TGCAGCGTCGCCGACAGGCGAAACTCCTACGAGCAGTACTTC; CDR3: CSVADRRNSYEQYF
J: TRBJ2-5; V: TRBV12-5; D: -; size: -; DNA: TGTGCTAGTGCCCAACAAGAGACCCAGTACTTC; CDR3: CASAQQETQYF
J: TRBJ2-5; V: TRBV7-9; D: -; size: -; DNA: TGTGCCAGCAGCTTAGCCGTTCAAGAGACCCAGTACTTC; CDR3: CASSLAVQETQYF
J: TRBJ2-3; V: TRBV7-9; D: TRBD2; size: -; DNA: TGTGCCAGCAGCTTAGTAGGGTGGCTAGCGGGTAGCACAGATACGCAGTATTTT; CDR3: CASSLVGWLAGSTDTQYF
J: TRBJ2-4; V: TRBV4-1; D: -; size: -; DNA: TGCGCCAGCAGCCCCCTGGGACTCCGGCAAAACATTCAGTACTTC; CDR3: CASSPLGLRQNIQYF
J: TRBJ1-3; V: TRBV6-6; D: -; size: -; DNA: TGTGCCAGCAGACTCCCGAGCTCTGGAAACACCATATATTTT; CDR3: CASRLPSSGNTIYF
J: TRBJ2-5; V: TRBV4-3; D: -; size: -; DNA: TGCGCCAGCAGCCAAGGGGCCCAAGAGACCCAGTACTTC; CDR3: CASSQGAQETQYF
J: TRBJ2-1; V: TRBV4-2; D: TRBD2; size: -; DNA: TGTGCCAGCAGCCAAGCCCCTAGCGGGGGGGGGTCCTACAATGAGCAGTTCTTC; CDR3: CASSQAPSGGGSYNEQFF
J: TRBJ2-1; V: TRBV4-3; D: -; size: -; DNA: TGCGCCAGCAGCCAAGATTATGGTAGCCGGGGGGAGCAGTTCTTC; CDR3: CASSQDYGSRGEQFF
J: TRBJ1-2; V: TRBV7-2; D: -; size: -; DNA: TGTGCCAGTAGCCGGGACGGAAATAACTATGGCTACACCTTC; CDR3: CASSRDGNNYGYTF
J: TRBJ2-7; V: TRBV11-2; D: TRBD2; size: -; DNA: TGTGCCAGCAGCCCACGTCACGCGACTAGCGGGGTCGTGAACGAGCAGTACTTC; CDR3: CASSPRHATSGVVNEQYF
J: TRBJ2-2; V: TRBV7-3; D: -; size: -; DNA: TGTGCCAGCAGCCGACTAGGCACAGCGGCCACCGGGGAGCTGTTTTTT; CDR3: CASSRLGTAATGELFF
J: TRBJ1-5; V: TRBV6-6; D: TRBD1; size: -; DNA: TGTGCCAGCAGCCAAAGTTACAGGGGGGGTCAGCCCCAGCATTTT; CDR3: CASSQSYRGGQPQHF
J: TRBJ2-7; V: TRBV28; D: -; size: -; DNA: TGTGCCAGCAGTTCGGGGGGCAACTACGAGCAGTACTTC; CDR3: CASSSGGNYEQYF
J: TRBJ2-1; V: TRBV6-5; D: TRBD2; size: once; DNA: TGTGCCAGCAGTTCCCTCGGGGGAGGGCCCAATGAGCAGTTCTTC; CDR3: CASSSLGGGPNEQFF
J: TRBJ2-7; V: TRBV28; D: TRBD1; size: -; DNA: TGTGCCAGCAGTGCCTTGGGACAGGACTACGAGCAGTACTTC; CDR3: CASSALGQDYEQYF
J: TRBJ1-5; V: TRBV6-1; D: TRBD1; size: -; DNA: TGTGCCAGCAGTGATCGGGGACAGGGTCATCAGCCCCAGCATTTT; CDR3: CASSDRGQGHQPQHF
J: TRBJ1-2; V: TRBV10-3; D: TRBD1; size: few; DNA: TGTGCCATCAGTGGGACAGGGGACTATGGCTACACCTTC; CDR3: CAISGTGDYGYTF
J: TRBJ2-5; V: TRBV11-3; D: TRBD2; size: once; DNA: TGTGCCAGCAGCTTAGACGGTACTAGCGGGAAAGGGACCCAGTACTTC; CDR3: CASSLDGTSGKGTQYF
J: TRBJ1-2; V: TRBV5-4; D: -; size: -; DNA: TGTGCCAGCAGCTGGGGACCCCCAGGGAGGTCTGTTTATGGCTACACCTTC; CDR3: CASSWGPPGRSVYGYTF
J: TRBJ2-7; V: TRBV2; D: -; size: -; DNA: TGTGCCAGCAGTGCGGGGACTGCCCCCTACGAGCAGTACTTC; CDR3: CASSAGTAPYEQYF
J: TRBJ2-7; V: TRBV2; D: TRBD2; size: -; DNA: TGTGCCAGCCTAGAGCGGGGCGGGGGAAACGAGCAGTACTTC; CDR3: CASLERGGGNEQYF
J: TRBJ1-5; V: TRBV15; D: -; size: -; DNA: TGTGCCACCAGCTGGTCAGGGGAGAATCAGCCCCAGCATTTT; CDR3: CATSWSGENQPQHF